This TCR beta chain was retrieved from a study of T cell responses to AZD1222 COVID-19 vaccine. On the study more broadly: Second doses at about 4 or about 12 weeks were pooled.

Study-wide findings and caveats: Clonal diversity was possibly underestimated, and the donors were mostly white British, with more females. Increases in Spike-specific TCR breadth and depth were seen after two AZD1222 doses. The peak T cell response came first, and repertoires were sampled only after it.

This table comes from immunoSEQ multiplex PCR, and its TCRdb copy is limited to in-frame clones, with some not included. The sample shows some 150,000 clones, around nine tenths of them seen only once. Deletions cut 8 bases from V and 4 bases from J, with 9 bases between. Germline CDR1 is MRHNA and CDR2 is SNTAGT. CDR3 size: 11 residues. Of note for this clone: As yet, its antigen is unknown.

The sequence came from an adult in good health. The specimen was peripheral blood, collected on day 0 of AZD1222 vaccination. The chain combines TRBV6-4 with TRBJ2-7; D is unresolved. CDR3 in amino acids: CASYQSYEQYF. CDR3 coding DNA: TGTGCCAGCTATCAGAGTTACGAGCAGTACTTC.